Included here is one T cell receptor beta chain sequence, with context. The CDR3 runs to 14 residues. Germline values: CDR1 MNHNY, CDR2 SVGAGI (reference sequence). The J segment lost 8 bases and the V segment lost 5 bases, leaving 7 bases of the junction unmatched. The data stem from a study of blood T cell repertoires in COVID-19. Clones were read by immunoSEQ multiplex PCR, and TCRdb kept only the in-frame ones, dropping some. In the table there are about 130,000 clones, around 87% of which are singletons. Specimen: peripheral blood. The chain combines TRBV6-6 with TRBJ1-4, with 8 bases lining up with TRBD1. The source is a woman aged 55-69 years with acute or convalescent COVID-19. The CDR3 DNA sequence: TGTGCCAGCAGTCAGGGGGCCGGTGGGGAAAAACTGTTTTTT. Translating gives CASSQGAGGEKLFF.